This T cell receptor (beta chain) appears in the sequencing data of a study of T cell responses to AZD1222 COVID-19 vaccine. General study results and limits: Seropositive at baseline were only a handful of AZD1222 recipients. With two AZD1222 doses given, Spike-specific TCR breadth and depth both rose. Close to half of spike-specific TCRs reportedly recognize unmutated variant regions. Females made up more of the donors, who were largely white British, and clonal diversity may have come out too low.

The CDR3 covers 16 residues. Germline CDR1 and CDR2: LGHDT and YNNKEL (reference sequence). The germline V and J ends were trimmed by 2 bases and 8 bases, with 21 bases remaining between them. As concerns this clone: Its antigen remains unidentified.

Sequenced by immunoSEQ multiplex PCR; TCRdb stores in-frame clones only, minus some. The sample carries more than 100,000 clones, around 94% recorded once. The receptor's source is an adult in good health. Sequencing was performed on peripheral blood, taken on day 0 of AZD1222 vaccination. The rearrangement links TRBV3-1 (or the pseudogene TRBV3-2) to TRBJ1-2; a weak D match, TRBD1 (6 bases). Here the CDR3 DNA reads TGTGCCAGCAGCCAATTGGGGGGACACTCCGCAGGGGGCTACACCTTC. It translates to CASSQLGGHSAGGYTF.